Listed here are 27 T cell receptor beta chains from one sample, sequenced in a study of a mutant IDH1 vaccine in newly diagnosed glioma. The repertoire was sequenced with immunoSEQ multiplex PCR; TCRdb's copy has only in-frame clones and lacks some. Of over 35,000 clones in the sample, approximately 84% are singletons; the top ten hold about 2.4%. The antigens these receptors bind are not known. Time point indicated: week 23, last vaccination. Alongside topical imiquimod, each dose of vaccine comprised 300 ug of mutant IDH1 20-mer peptide. The specimen was PBMCs, collected from a glioma patient whose treatment included an IDH1 peptide vaccine. The receptors shown here come from a woman aged 18-29 years with glioma. Some clones in this sample may be carry-over from other donors' samples.

The chain couples TRBV19 to TRBJ1-4; D gene uncertain. The V gene's germline CDR1 is LNHDA and CDR2 SQIVND (reference sequence). CDR3 length: 11 amino acids. The V end lost 2 bases, the J end lost 8 bases, and 3 bases lay between the germline ends. Here the CDR3 reads CASSIWEKLFF. The CDR3 bases are TGTGCCAGTAGTATATGGGAAAAACTGTTTTTT.

This clone has just a few counts. This chain joins TRBV4-2 and TRBJ2-1; tentatively, D is TRBD2 (7 bases). V was shortened by 4 bases and J by 6 bases, with 25 bases between the two germline ends. Germline V gives CDR1 LGHNA, CDR2 YNFKEQ. The CDR3 contains 18 residues. The CDR3 coding sequence is TGTGCCAGCAGCCGACTTGGGGCGGGGGCCTCCATTGTCAATGAGCAGTTCTTC. Translated, it gives CASSRLGAGASIVNEQFF.

The rearrangement joins TRBV29-1 to TRBJ2-1, with 7 bases lining up with TRBD1. The junction had 8 bases not matched to a gene; V was cut back by 3 bases and J by 6 bases. From germline, CDR1 is SQVTM and CDR2 ANQGSEA. The CDR3 runs 14 residues. The CDR3, as DNA: TGCAGCGTTGAGAGGGGACAGAGGGGCAATGAGCAGTTCTTC. It is translated as CSVERGQRGNEQFF.

This clone is a singleton in its sample. The V call is TRBV28, the J call TRBJ1-3; D ambiguous. Germline CDR1 MDHEN, CDR2 SYDVKM. Trimming pared 6 bases from V and 4 bases from J, leaving 19 bases between. There are 16 residues in the CDR3. The CDR3 DNA is TGTGCCAGCAGCCCAGAAGGCCGGGTGGCGGGAAACACCATATATTTT. Translation gives CASSPEGRVAGNTIYF.

The chain employs TRBV6-6 and TRBJ1-3, with 8 bases lining up with TRBD1. This CDR3 is built from 15 residues. The germline V gene encodes CDR1 MNHNY and CDR2 SVGAGI (reference sequence). Trimming removed 8 bases from V and 2 bases from J; junction bases left unmatched: 8. The CDR3, as DNA: TGTGCCAGCGGGACTAGGACAGGGCCTGGAAACACCATATATTTT. Protein: CASGTRTGPGNTIYF.

The V call is TRBV27, the J call TRBJ1-6, with unresolved D. Trimming stripped 3 bases from V and 2 bases from J, with 14 bases between. This CDR3 comprises 17 residues. Germline CDR1 reads MNHEY; CDR2 reads SMNVEV (reference sequence). In nucleotides, the CDR3 is TGTGCCAGCAGTTTTGCGGTAGGGAGGGCCTATAATTCACCCCTCCACTTT. Encoded protein: CASSFAVGRAYNSPLHF.

The V gene is TRBV5-1, the J gene TRBJ2-3; 11 nucleotides align to TRBD2. Germline loops: CDR1 SGHRS, CDR2 YFSETQ. There are 14 residues in the CDR3. V shed 6 bases and J 1 base; nucleotides not matched to a gene: 1. CDR3 coding DNA: TGCGCCAGCATAGCGGGAGGGGGCACAGATACGCAGTATTTT. Translated: CASIAGGGTDTQYF. The variable domain in full, with the rest retrieved from reference TRBV5-1 and TRBJ2-3, is KAGVTQTPRYLIKTRGQQVTLSCSPISGHRSVSWYQQTPGQGLQFLFEYFSETQRNKGNFPGRFSGRQFSNSRSEMNVSTLELGDSALYLCASIAGGGTDTQYFGPGTRLTVL.

V is TRBV6-4 and J is TRBJ2-3; 10 bases are shared with TRBD2. V trimming: 6 bases; J trimming: 4 bases; junction bases outside the gene matches: 4. The CDR3 is 14 amino acids. CDR1 and CDR2 (germline): MRHNA, SNTAGT. The CDR3, as DNA: TGTGCCAGCAGCGAAGCGGGAGGGGCAGATACGCAGTATTTT. As protein: CASSEAGGADTQYF.

This clone was detected a few times. CDR3: CASSLGQSYEQYF. The CDR3 region has the DNA TGTGCCAGCAGTTTAGGGCAAAGCTACGAGCAGTACTTC. This sequence joins TRBV27 and TRBJ2-7; no clear D gene. CDR3 length: 13 amino acids. Germline CDR1 reads MNHEY; CDR2 reads SMNVEV (reference sequence). V shed 2 bases and J shed 3 bases, with 8 bases lying between them.

This clone appeared a few times. V usage is TRBV5-5 and J usage is TRBJ1-5; maybe TRBD1 (5 bases). Between the trimmed V and J ends, which lost 1 base and 1 base, there was a span of 12 bases. The CDR3 consists of 16 residues. Germline CDR1 and CDR2: SGHKS and YYEKEE (reference sequence). DNA of the CDR3: TGTGCCAGCAGCTTGTATCCCGGGGCCAGCAATCAGCCCCAGCATTTT. Its translation: CASSLYPGASNQPQHF.

The V gene is TRBV6-1, the J gene TRBJ1-1; D unresolved. The length of the CDR3 is 15 residues. V lost 6 bases, J lost 1 base, and 15 bases lay in between. Germline CDR1 MNHNS, CDR2 SASEGT. The CDR3: CASRILGGGNTEAFF. The CDR3 bases are TGTGCCAGCAGAATCTTGGGTGGCGGGAACACTGAAGCTTTCTTT.

CDR3 coding DNA: TGTGCCAGCAGTTACTCGGGGACGGGAGTATATGGCTACACCTTC. As protein: CASSYSGTGVYGYTF. The rearrangement links TRBV6-5 to TRBJ1-2, with D perhaps matching TRBD1 (5 bases). This CDR3 region has 15 residues. With 0 bases removed from V and 5 bases from J, the gap between germline ends came to 13 bases. CDR1 MNHEY and CDR2 SVGAGI come from the germline V gene.

The chain is built from TRBV11-2 and TRBJ1-1; D unresolved. V was cut by 0 bases and J by 5 bases, with 10 bases left in between. The CDR3 loop spans 14 amino acids. The V gene's germline CDR1 is SGHAT and CDR2 FQNNGV. The CDR3 region is CASSLEPPRTEAFF. CDR3 bases: TGTGCCAGCAGCTTAGAACCCCCTAGGACTGAAGCTTTCTTT.

Of note for this clone: Other DNA sequences from this sample encode an identical CDR3 as well. The chain employs TRBV19 and TRBJ1-1; possible D gene TRBD1, 5 bases. Germline V gene sequence: CDR1 LNHDA, CDR2 SQIVND (reference sequence). V was shortened by 3 bases and J by 1 base, with 6 bases between the two germline ends. The CDR3 sequence is 13 residues long. The CDR3 DNA reads TGTGCCAGTAGTATTAGGGGGAACACTGAAGCTTTCTTT. Translation: CASSIRGNTEAFF.

This clone has more than one count but fewer than ten. The chain employs TRBV6-1 and TRBJ1-5; maybe TRBD1 (6 bases). Deletions cut 4 bases from V and 1 base from J, with 8 bases between. Germline V gene lookup returns CDR1 MNHNS and CDR2 SASEGT. This CDR3 is built from 14 residues. The CDR3 DNA follows: TGTGCCAGCAGTGTAGGGGGGAGCAATCAGCCCCAGCATTTT. Protein: CASSVGGSNQPQHF.

The chain recombines TRBV2 with TRBJ2-1; D uncertain. Germline V gene lookup returns CDR1 SNHLY and CDR2 FYNNEI. Between the trimmed V and J ends, which lost 6 bases and 2 bases, there was a span of 11 bases. There are 14 residues in the CDR3. This CDR3 is CASRAEVTYNEQFF. The DNA for the CDR3 is TGTGCCAGCAGAGCCGAGGTCACCTACAATGAGCAGTTCTTC. The whole variable domain, filled in from reference TRBV2 and TRBJ2-1, reads EPEVTQTPSHQVTQMGQEVILRCVPISNHLYFYWYRQILGQKVEFLVSFYNNEISEKSEIFDDQFSVERPDGSNFTLKIRSTKLEDSAMYFCASRAEVTYNEQFFGPGTRLTVL.

The rearrangement links TRBV7-9 to TRBJ2-3; 10 bases agree with TRBD2. This CDR3 has 17 residues. J gave up 4 bases and V 5 bases, and 12 bases lay outside the gene matches. Germline values: CDR1 SEHNR, CDR2 FQNEAQ (reference sequence). CDR3 sequence: CASSLPPTLAGADTQYF. The CDR3 DNA follows: TGTGCCAGCAGCCTCCCCCCCACTCTAGCGGGAGCAGATACGCAGTATTTT.

J is TRBJ2-7 and V is TRBV15; possible D gene TRBD1, 6 bases. The CDR3 is 19 amino acids. The germline V gene has CDR1 LNHNV and CDR2 YYDKDF (reference sequence). Trimming removed 3 bases from V and 1 base from J, with 25 bases in between. The DNA of the CDR3 is TGTGCCACCAGCAGTACTACCCTGAGGGGGACATCACCTTCCTACGAGCAGTACTTC. This encodes CATSSTTLRGTSPSYEQYF.

This clone was picked up one time. CDR3 residues: CASSLDRGSYNEQFF. The CDR3 coding sequence is TGTGCCAGTAGTCTGGACAGGGGGTCCTACAATGAGCAGTTCTTC. The gene calls are TRBV19 and TRBJ2-1; TRBD1 matches at 10 bases. With 5 bases clipped from V and 1 base from J, the junction kept 2 bases outside the gene matches. CDR3 size: 15 residues. Germline values: CDR1 LNHDA, CDR2 SQIVND (reference sequence).

The chain is built from TRBV27 and TRBJ2-7; possibly TRBD2 for D (6 bases). The V end was cut by 5 bases, the J end by 4 bases, with 15 bases between. Germline V lookup: CDR1 MNHEY, CDR2 SMNVEV (reference sequence). The CDR3 length is 14 residues. The CDR3 sequence is CASSPRELIYEQYF. CDR3 coding DNA: TGTGCCAGCAGTCCCCGGGAGTTAATTTACGAGCAGTACTTC.

CDR3 nucleotide sequence: TGTGCCAGCAGTTCCGCCGTCTCCTACGAGCAGTACTTC. Amino acids: CASSSAVSYEQYF. The chain recombines TRBV27 with TRBJ2-7; D not certain. The V end was cut by 4 bases, the J end by 0 bases, with 7 bases between. Germline V gene sequence: CDR1 MNHEY, CDR2 SMNVEV (reference sequence). The CDR3 spans 13 residues.

The genes are TRBV29-1 and TRBJ1-4; D uncertain. Germline assignment: CDR1 SQVTM and CDR2 ANQGSEA. The CDR3 sequence is 12 residues long. V dropped 7 bases and J dropped 4 bases, with 10 bases sitting between them. In nucleotides, the CDR3 is TGCAGCGCCCTGGCCAGTAATGAAAAACTGTTTTTT. This sequence encodes CSALASNEKLFF.

This clone was counted a few times. The J gene is TRBJ1-1, the V gene TRBV6-6; weak D call: TRBD1 (6 bases). The germline CDR1 and CDR2 sequences are MNHNY and SVGAGI (reference sequence). The CDR3 consists of 14 residues. V lost 5 bases and J lost 6, with 16 bases in between. The CDR3 nucleotides are TGTGCCAGCAGTGGCGGTGGGGGGCGGGCTGAAGCTTTCTTT. Protein sequence: CASSGGGGRAEAFF.

This clone appeared once. This chain links TRBV11-2 with TRBJ2-7; 9 bases fit TRBD1. This CDR3 has 15 amino acids. The V segment lost 5 bases and the J segment 3 bases; nucleotides outside the gene matches: 8. Germline CDR1 and CDR2: SGHAT and FQNNGV. The CDR3 DNA is TGTGCCAGCAGCGGGGTCAAGGGACAGGGCTACGAGCAGTACTTC. It is translated as CASSGVKGQGYEQYF.

The rearrangement uses TRBV10-1 and TRBJ2-3; D gene unclear. V lost 4 bases and J 3 bases, leaving 14 bases between the germline ends. The CDR3 contains 15 residues. Per the germline V gene, CDR1 is WNHNN and CDR2 is SYGVQD (reference sequence). CDR3 sequence: CASSGTTDPTDTQYF. The CDR3 coding sequence is TGCGCCAGCAGTGGGACGACTGACCCGACAGATACGCAGTATTTT.

This chain links TRBV29-1 with TRBJ2-7; D is unresolved. This CDR3 region has 12 residues. Per germline, CDR1 SQVTM and CDR2 ANQGSEA. The V and J ends lost 4 bases and 2 bases respectively, with 9 bases between them. The CDR3 region has the DNA TGCAGCGTTGGTGGTAGAACCTACGAGCAGTACTTC. Amino acid sequence: CSVGGRTYEQYF.

J is TRBJ1-3 and V is TRBV29-1; 7 bases line up with TRBD1. This CDR3 is built from 15 residues. CDR1 and CDR2 from the germline V gene are SQVTM and ANQGSEA. V lost 2 bases and J lost 3; bases outside the gene matches: 7. The CDR3 loop reads CSVELLGGLGNTIYF. The CDR3 DNA reads as TGCAGCGTTGAACTTCTAGGGGGCCTTGGAAACACCATATATTTT.